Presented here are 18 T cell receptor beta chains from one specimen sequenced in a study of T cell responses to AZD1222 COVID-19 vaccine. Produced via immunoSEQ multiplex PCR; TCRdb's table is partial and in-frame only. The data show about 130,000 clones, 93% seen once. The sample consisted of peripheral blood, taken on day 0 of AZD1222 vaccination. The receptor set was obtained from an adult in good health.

In DNA, the CDR3 is TGCGCCAGCAGCTCGGATATGACCCAGTACTTC. Residues: CASSSDMTQYF. The rearrangement joins TRBV5-1 to TRBJ2-5; D is uncertain. This CDR3 spans 11 amino acids. Germline V gene data show CDR1 as SGHRS and CDR2 as YFSETQ. V lost 3 bases and J 7 bases, leaving 7 bases between the germline ends.

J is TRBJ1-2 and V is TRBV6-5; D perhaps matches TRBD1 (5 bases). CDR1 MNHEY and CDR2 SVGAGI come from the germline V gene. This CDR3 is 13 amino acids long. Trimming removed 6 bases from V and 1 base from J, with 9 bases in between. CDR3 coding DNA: TGTGCCAGCAGGGGGGACTTTAACTATGGCTACACCTTC. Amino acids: CASRGDFNYGYTF.

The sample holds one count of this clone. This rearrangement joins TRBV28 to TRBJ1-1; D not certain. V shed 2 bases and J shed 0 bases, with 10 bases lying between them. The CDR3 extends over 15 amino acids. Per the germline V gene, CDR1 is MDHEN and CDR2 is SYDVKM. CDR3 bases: TGTGCCAGCAGTTTAAGGTCTGTCCTGAACACTGAAGCTTTCTTT. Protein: CASSLRSVLNTEAFF.

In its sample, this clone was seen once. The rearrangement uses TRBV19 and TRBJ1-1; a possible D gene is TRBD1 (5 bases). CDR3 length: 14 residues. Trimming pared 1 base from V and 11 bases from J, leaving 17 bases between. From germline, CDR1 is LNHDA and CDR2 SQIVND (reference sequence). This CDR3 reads CASSIVGEGYRAFF. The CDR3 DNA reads TGTGCCAGTAGTATAGTTGGCGAGGGTTACAGGGCTTTCTTT. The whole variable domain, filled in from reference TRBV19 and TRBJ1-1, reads DGGITQSPKYLFRKEGQNVTLSCEQNLNHDAMYWYRQDPGQGLRLIYYSQIVNDFQKGDIAEGYSVSREKKESFPLTVTSAQKNPTAFYLCASSIVGEGYRAFFGQGTRLTVV.

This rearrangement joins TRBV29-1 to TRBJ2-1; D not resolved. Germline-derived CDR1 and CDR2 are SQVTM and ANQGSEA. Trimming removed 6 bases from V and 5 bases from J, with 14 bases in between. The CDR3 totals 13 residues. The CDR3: CSVLKGIHNEQFF. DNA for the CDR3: TGCAGCGTCCTAAAGGGCATTCACAATGAGCAGTTCTTC.

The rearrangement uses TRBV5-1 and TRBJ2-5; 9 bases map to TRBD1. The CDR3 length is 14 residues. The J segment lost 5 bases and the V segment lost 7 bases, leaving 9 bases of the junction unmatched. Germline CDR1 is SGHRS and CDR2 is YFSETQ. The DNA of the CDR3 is TGCGCCAGCGCCGACAGGGGGGTTTCGGAGACCCAGTACTTC. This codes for CASADRGVSETQYF.

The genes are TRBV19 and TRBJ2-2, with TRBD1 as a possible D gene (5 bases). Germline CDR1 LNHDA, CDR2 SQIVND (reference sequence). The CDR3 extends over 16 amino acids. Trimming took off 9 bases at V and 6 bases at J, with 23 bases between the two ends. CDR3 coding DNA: TGTGCCAGCCAGATGCTCAGGGATAATAGGGCCGGGGAGCTGTTTTTT. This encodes CASQMLRDNRAGELFF.

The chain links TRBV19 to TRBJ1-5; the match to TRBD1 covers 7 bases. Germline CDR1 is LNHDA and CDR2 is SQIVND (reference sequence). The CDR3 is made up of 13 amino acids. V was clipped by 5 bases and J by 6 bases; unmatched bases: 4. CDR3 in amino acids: CASSEGAGQPQHF. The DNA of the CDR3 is TGTGCCAGTAGTGAGGGGGCGGGTCAGCCCCAGCATTTT.

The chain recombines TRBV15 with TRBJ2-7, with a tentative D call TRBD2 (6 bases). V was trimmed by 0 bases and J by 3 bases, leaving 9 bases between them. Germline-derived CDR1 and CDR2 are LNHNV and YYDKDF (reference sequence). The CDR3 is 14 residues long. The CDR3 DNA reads TGTGCCACCAGCAGAGATCCGACTAGCTACGAGCAGTACTTC. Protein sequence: CATSRDPTSYEQYF.

DNA for the CDR3: TGCGCCAGCAGCTTGGAGATCTCCTACGAGCAGTACTTC. Encoded protein: CASSLEISYEQYF. The J gene is TRBJ2-7, the V gene TRBV5-1, with D hard to call. Trimming took 0 bases from V and 0 from J, leaving 4 bases between them. The CDR3 spans 13 residues. From germline, CDR1 is SGHRS and CDR2 YFSETQ.

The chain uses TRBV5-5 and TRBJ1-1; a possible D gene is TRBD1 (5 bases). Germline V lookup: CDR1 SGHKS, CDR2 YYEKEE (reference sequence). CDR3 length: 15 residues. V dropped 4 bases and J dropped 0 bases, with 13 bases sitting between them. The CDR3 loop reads CASSTLGGLNTEAFF. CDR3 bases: TGTGCCAGCAGCACCCTGGGGGGGTTGAACACTGAAGCTTTCTTT.

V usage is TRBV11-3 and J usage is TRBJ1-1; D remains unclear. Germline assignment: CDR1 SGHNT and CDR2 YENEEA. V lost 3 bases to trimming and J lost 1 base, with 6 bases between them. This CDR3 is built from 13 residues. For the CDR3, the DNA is TGTGCCAGCAGCTTTCAAAGGAACACTGAAGCTTTCTTT. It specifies CASSFQRNTEAFF.

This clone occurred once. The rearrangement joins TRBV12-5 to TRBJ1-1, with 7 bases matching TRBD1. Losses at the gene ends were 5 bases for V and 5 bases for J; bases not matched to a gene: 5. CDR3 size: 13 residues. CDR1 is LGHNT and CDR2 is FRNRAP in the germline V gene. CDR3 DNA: TGTGCTAGTGGTGTAACAGGGGATACTGAAGCTTTCTTT. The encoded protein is CASGVTGDTEAFF.

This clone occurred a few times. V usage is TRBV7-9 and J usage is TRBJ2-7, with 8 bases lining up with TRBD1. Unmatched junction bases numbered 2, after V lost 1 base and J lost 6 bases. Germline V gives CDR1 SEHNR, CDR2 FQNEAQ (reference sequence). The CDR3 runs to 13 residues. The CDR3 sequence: CASSLDRGSEQYF. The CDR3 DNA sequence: TGTGCCAGCAGCTTAGACAGGGGGTCCGAGCAGTACTTC.

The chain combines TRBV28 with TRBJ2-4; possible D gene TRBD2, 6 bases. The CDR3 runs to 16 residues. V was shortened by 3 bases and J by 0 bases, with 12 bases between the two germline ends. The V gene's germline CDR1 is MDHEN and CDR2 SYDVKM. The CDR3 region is CASSFSPGGAKNIQYF. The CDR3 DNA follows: TGTGCCAGCAGTTTCAGTCCCGGGGGAGCCAAAAACATTCAGTACTTC.

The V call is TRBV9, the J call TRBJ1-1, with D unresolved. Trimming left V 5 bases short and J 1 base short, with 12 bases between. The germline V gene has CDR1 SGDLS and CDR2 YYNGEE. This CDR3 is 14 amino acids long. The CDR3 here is CASSQEAANTEAFF. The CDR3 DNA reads TGTGCCAGCAGTCAAGAAGCAGCGAACACTGAAGCTTTCTTT. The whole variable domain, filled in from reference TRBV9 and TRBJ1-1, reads DSGVTQTPKHLITATGQRVTLRCSPRSGDLSVYWYQQSLDQGLQFLIQYYNGEERAKGNILERFSAQQFPDLHSELNLSSLELGDSALYFCASSQEAANTEAFFGQGTRLTVV.

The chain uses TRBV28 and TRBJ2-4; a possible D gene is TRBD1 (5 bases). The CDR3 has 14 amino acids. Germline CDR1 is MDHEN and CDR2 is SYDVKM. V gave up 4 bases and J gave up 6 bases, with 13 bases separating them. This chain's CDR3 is CASSYNYQGNIQYF. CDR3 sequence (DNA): TGTGCCAGCAGTTATAACTATCAGGGAAACATTCAGTACTTC.

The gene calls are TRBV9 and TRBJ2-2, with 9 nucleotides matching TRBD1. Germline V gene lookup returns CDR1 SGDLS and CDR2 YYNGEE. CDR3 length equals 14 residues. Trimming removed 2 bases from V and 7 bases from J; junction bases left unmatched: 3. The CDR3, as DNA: TGTGCCAGCAGCGTTACAGGGGGCGGCGGGGAGCTGTTTTTT. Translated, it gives CASSVTGGGGELFF.